This entry lists 29 T cell receptor beta chains sequenced from one sample in a study of blood T cell repertoires in COVID-19. Using immunoSEQ multiplex PCR, the repertoire was profiled, and TCRdb retains in-frame clones only, with some absent. The profile covers about 15,000 clones, with nearly 75% appearing a single time and approximately 22% taken by the ten largest. Sequencing was done on a sample of peripheral blood. Every receptor here comes from a boy between 2 and 15 years old with active or convalescent COVID-19.

This chain links TRBV10-1 with TRBJ2-3; 7 bases are shared with TRBD2. This CDR3 is 14 amino acids long. The ends lost 3 bases at V and 2 bases at J; junction bases unmatched: 2. Germline CDR1 WNHNN, CDR2 SYGVQD (reference sequence). The CDR3 loop is CASSDGTNTDTQYF. DNA for the CDR3: TGCGCCAGCAGTGATGGGACTAACACAGATACGCAGTATTTT.

This clone is termed medium-sized (0.01 to 0.1%). V usage is TRBV19 and J usage is TRBJ2-6, with D possibly matching TRBD1 (6 bases). Trimming stripped 5 bases from V and 4 bases from J, with 15 bases between. CDR1 is LNHDA, CDR2 SQIVND, per germline (reference sequence). This CDR3 region has 16 residues. CDR3 amino acids: CASSSAGTNGANVLTF. In nucleotides, the CDR3 is TGTGCCAGTAGTTCGGCCGGGACAAACGGGGCCAACGTCCTGACTTTC.

The chain couples TRBV4-3 to TRBJ2-7; TRBD1 aligns across 7 bases. Germline values: CDR1 LGHNA, CDR2 YSLEER. Germline trimming cut 1 base from V and 2 bases from J; bases unmatched to any gene: 5. The CDR3 is 15 residues long. CDR3 protein: CASSQGTGQTYEQYF. Here the CDR3 DNA reads TGCGCCAGCAGCCAAGGGACAGGTCAAACCTACGAGCAGTACTTC.

This clone appeared a few times. The chain recombines TRBV18 with TRBJ1-3; D remains ambiguous. CDR1 is KGHSH and CDR2 is LQKENI in the germline V gene. Trimming cost V 4 bases and J 3 bases, with 13 bases left between them. The CDR3 totals 15 residues. This chain's CDR3 is CASSLKSPGGNTIYF. CDR3 DNA: TGTGCCAGCTCACTTAAGTCGCCCGGTGGAAACACCATATATTTT. Together with reference TRBV18 and TRBJ1-3, the CDR3 gives the full variable domain: NAGVMQNPRHLVRRRGQEARLRCSPMKGHSHVYWYRQLPEEGLKFMVYLQKENIIDESGMPKERFSAEFPKEGPSILRIQQVVRGDSAAYFCASSLKSPGGNTIYFGEGSWLTVV.

The chain links TRBV7-6 to TRBJ1-1; tentatively, D is TRBD1 (6 bases). The germline V gene has CDR1 SGHVS and CDR2 FNYEAQ. This CDR3 region has 16 residues. Trimming took 1 base from V and 2 from J, leaving 14 bases between them. CDR3 in DNA: TGTGCCAGCAGCTTAGTGCCGACAGGAACTAACACTGAAGCTTTCTTT. Translated, it gives CASSLVPTGTNTEAFF.

This clone has only a few counts. The chain combines TRBV15 with TRBJ2-4, with TRBD2 matching over 7 bases. V gave up 0 bases and J gave up 5 bases; unmatched junction bases: 10. CDR3 length: 17 amino acids. Germline-derived CDR1 and CDR2 are LNHNV and YYDKDF (reference sequence). The CDR3 protein is CATSRDYGGSSQNIQYF. The CDR3 coding sequence is TGTGCCACCAGCAGAGATTATGGCGGGAGTAGCCAAAACATTCAGTACTTC.

The chain recombines TRBV6-5 with TRBJ2-5, with 10 nucleotides matching TRBD2. The length of the CDR3 is 16 residues. Losses at the gene ends were 2 bases for V and 2 bases for J; bases not matched to a gene: 5. From germline, CDR1 is MNHEY and CDR2 SVGAGI. The DNA for the CDR3 is TGTGCCAGCAGTTACGAGCGGGGGGGCCTACAAGAGACCCAGTACTTC. It codes for CASSYERGGLQETQYF.

The chain employs TRBV10-1 and TRBJ1-5; maybe TRBD1 (5 bases). V lost 2 bases and J lost 5, with 7 bases in between. The CDR3 spans 13 residues. Germline CDR1 WNHNN, CDR2 SYGVQD (reference sequence). The CDR3 coding sequence is TGCGCCAGCAGTGAGGACAGATATCAGCCCCAGCATTTT. As protein: CASSEDRYQPQHF.

J is TRBJ1-2 and V is TRBV4-3, with D maybe TRBD1 (5 bases). The CDR3 covers 17 residues. Germline CDR1 is LGHNA and CDR2 is YSLEER. V lost 0 bases and J 4 bases, leaving 18 bases between the germline ends. CDR3 DNA sequence: TGCGCCAGCAGCCAAGAATTGACCGGGGGAGGCTTCTATGGCTACACCTTC. It codes for CASSQELTGGGFYGYTF.

This chain uses TRBV18 with TRBJ1-1, with D possibly TRBD1 on 5 matching bases. The CDR3 covers 13 residues. With 5 bases removed from V and 0 bases from J, the gap between germline ends came to 7 bases. Looked up from germline, CDR1 is KGHSH and CDR2 is LQKENI. CDR3 in amino acids: CASSEDMNTEAFF. The CDR3 DNA follows: TGTGCCAGCTCAGAGGACATGAACACTGAAGCTTTCTTT.

The V and J genes are TRBV5-1 and TRBJ1-2, with 7 bases identical to TRBD1. Germline CDR1 SGHRS, CDR2 YFSETQ. Trimming cost V 3 bases and J 8 bases; bases outside gene matches: 4. The CDR3 is 12 amino acids. The DNA for the CDR3 is TGCGCCAGCAGCTCCGGGACAGAAGGCTACACCTTC. Residues: CASSSGTEGYTF.

The V and J genes are TRBV2 and TRBJ2-5, with TRBD1 matching over 9 bases. Germline CDR1 and CDR2: SNHLY and FYNNEI. CDR3 length: 14 amino acids. V trimming: 1 base; J trimming: 4 bases; junction bases outside the gene matches: 1. CDR3 residues: CASSEGTGAETQYF. DNA of the CDR3: TGTGCCAGCAGTGAAGGGACAGGGGCAGAGACCCAGTACTTC.

This clone occurred once. V gene TRBV3-1 (or the pseudogene TRBV3-2) combines with J gene TRBJ1-6; a weak D match, TRBD1 (6 bases). The CDR3 is 21 residues long. V lost 0 bases and J lost 3, with 24 bases in between. CDR1 LGHDT and CDR2 YNNKEL come from the germline V gene (reference sequence). In DNA form, the CDR3 reads TGTGCCAGCAGCCAAGAGTTAGACAGGCGCTTCGGTGGGGGCTATAATTCACCCCTCCACTTT. Translating gives CASSQELDRRFGGGYNSPLHF.

The table lists this clone with a few counts. One junction end does not reproduce the germline sequence, and a read error may be involved. The V call is TRBV10-3, the J call TRBJ2-7, with D perhaps matching TRBD1 (5 bases). The CDR3 covers 13 residues. Germline V gene sequence: CDR1 ENHRY, CDR2 SYGVKD. CDR3 in amino acids: CAIRGPPSNEQYF. For the CDR3, the DNA is TGTGCCATCAGGGGGCCCCCCTCCAACGAGCAGTACTTC.

The genes are TRBV10-2 and TRBJ2-7; D might be TRBD1 (6 bases). Trimming removed 8 bases at V and 3 bases at J, with 14 bases between. CDR1 and CDR2 from the germline V gene are WSHSY and SAAADI. The CDR3 contains 13 residues. This chain's CDR3 is CASCPGQHYEQYF. The CDR3 nucleotides read TGCGCCAGCTGCCCCGGACAGCACTACGAGCAGTACTTC.

The rearrangement links TRBV4-1 to TRBJ2-7; TRBD1 might be the D (7 bases). The CDR3 sequence is 15 residues long. The V gene's germline CDR1 is MGHRA and CDR2 YSYEKL. The germline V and J ends were trimmed by 5 bases and 3 bases, with 17 bases remaining between them. CDR3 DNA: TGCGCCAGCAGCTCTTCTGCGGGACAGAACTACGAGCAGTACTTC. Translating it yields CASSSSAGQNYEQYF.

The table lists this clone with a count of one. The gene calls are TRBV7-6 and TRBJ2-3, with a tentative D call TRBD2 (6 bases). The V gene lost 5 bases and the J gene lost 2 bases, with 14 bases spanning the gap. The CDR3 extends over 15 amino acids. Germline V lookup: CDR1 SGHVS, CDR2 FNYEAQ. The CDR3 DNA reads TGTGCCAGCAGCCGCGGGACCGACTACACAGATACGCAGTATTTT. This encodes CASSRGTDYTDTQYF.

The genes are TRBV6-5 and TRBJ1-6; a weak D match, TRBD1 (5 bases). V lost 6 bases to trimming and J lost 13 bases, with 16 bases between them. Germline lookup yields CDR1 MNHEY and CDR2 SVGAGI. CDR3 length equals 13 residues. The CDR3: CASRQGIRLPLHF. CDR3 DNA: TGTGCCAGCAGGCAGGGTATACGTTTGCCCCTCCACTTT.

The rearrangement uses TRBV13 and TRBJ2-7; D not certain. V was cut by 5 bases and J by 8 bases, with 25 bases left in between. The germline V gene has CDR1 PRHDT and CDR2 FYEKMQ (reference sequence). The CDR3 extends over 16 amino acids. The CDR3 DNA reads TGTGCCAGCAGCCCCCAGCACTTGGGCCCCGCCGGCCAGCAGTACTTC. It yields the protein CASSPQHLGPAGQQYF.

The chain joins TRBV6-2 or TRBV6-3 to TRBJ2-1; the match to TRBD2 covers 7 bases. The CDR3 is made up of 17 amino acids. The V gene end was trimmed by 2 bases and the J gene end by 6 bases; junction bases not matched to a gene: 13. CDR1 and CDR2 from the germline V gene are MNHEY and SVGEGT. The CDR3 bases are TGTGCCAGCAGTTACATCGTGAGACTAGCCGGGTCCAATGAGCAGTTCTTC. This encodes CASSYIVRLAGSNEQFF.

The chain uses TRBV11-1 and TRBJ1-2, with no clear D. V shed 5 bases and J shed 2 bases, with 12 bases lying between them. The germline CDR1 and CDR2 sequences are SGHAT and FQDESV (reference sequence). The CDR3 contains 14 residues. Here the CDR3 reads CASSTSRQNYGYTF. In DNA, the CDR3 is TGTGCCAGCAGCACTAGTCGGCAGAACTATGGCTACACCTTC.

By sample share, this clone is medium-sized (0.01 to 0.1%). The chain links TRBV5-1 to TRBJ1-6; the D gene is possibly TRBD1 (6 bases). Trimming left V 4 bases short and J 7 bases short, with 12 bases between. Per the germline V gene, CDR1 is SGHRS and CDR2 is YFSETQ. The CDR3 covers 14 residues. CDR3 residues: CASSLRTANSPLHF. CDR3 bases: TGCGCCAGCAGCCTGCGGACAGCCAATTCACCCCTCCACTTT.

The DNA of the CDR3 is TGTGCCTGGAGTGTACGAGTCTGGGGGGAGGGCTACAATGAGCAGTTCTTC. Amino acids: CAWSVRVWGEGYNEQFF. The chain has TRBV30 and TRBJ2-1, with TRBD2 matching over 7 bases. The CDR3 contains 17 residues. Germline trimming cut 0 bases from V and 3 bases from J; bases unmatched to any gene: 11. CDR1 and CDR2 from the germline V gene are GTSNPN and SVGIG (reference sequence).

This clone occurred once. The chain couples TRBV28 to TRBJ1-1; 10 bases agree with TRBD1. Trimming removed 5 bases from V and 4 bases from J; junction bases left unmatched: 10. The CDR3 is 16 residues long. CDR1 is MDHEN and CDR2 is SYDVKM in the germline V gene. CDR3 region: CASSPTSGQGITEAFF. The CDR3 region has the DNA TGTGCCAGCAGTCCGACCTCGGGACAGGGGATCACTGAAGCTTTCTTT.

The chain is built from TRBV5-1 and TRBJ1-1; D perhaps matches TRBD1 (5 bases). Trimming took off 2 bases at V and 2 bases at J, with 10 bases between the two ends. Germline V CDR1 and CDR2: SGHRS, YFSETQ. The CDR3 runs 14 residues. The CDR3 here is CASSFDSANTEAFF. As DNA, the CDR3 is TGCGCCAGCAGCTTTGACAGCGCCAACACTGAAGCTTTCTTT. Complete variable domain (other parts from reference TRBV5-1 and TRBJ1-1): KAGVTQTPRYLIKTRGQQVTLSCSPISGHRSVSWYQQTPGQGLQFLFEYFSETQRNKGNFPGRFSGRQFSNSRSEMNVSTLELGDSALYLCASSFDSANTEAFFGQGTRLTVV.

The V gene is TRBV3-1 (or the pseudogene TRBV3-2), the J gene TRBJ1-1; D is unresolved. Looked up from germline, CDR1 is LGHDT and CDR2 is YNNKEL (reference sequence). The CDR3 has 11 amino acids. V shed 0 bases and J shed 7 bases, with 3 bases lying between them. CDR3 in DNA: TGTGCCAGCAGCCAAGATTATGAAGCTTTCTTT. Amino acids: CASSQDYEAFF.

The rearrangement uses TRBV7-6 and TRBJ2-1; 7 nucleotides match TRBD2. V lost 5 bases to trimming and J lost 3 bases; unmatched junction nucleotides: 7. This CDR3 is built from 15 residues. Germline-derived CDR1 and CDR2 are SGHVS and FNYEAQ. The chain's CDR3 is CASSDSGYLYNEQFF. The CDR3 DNA is TGTGCCAGCAGCGATAGCGGGTACCTCTACAATGAGCAGTTCTTC.

The CDR3 region has the DNA TGTGCCAGCAGCGTAGATGTGGGAGGGTTGCACGGGGAGCTGTTTTTT. It encodes CASSVDVGGLHGELFF. The V gene is TRBV9, the J gene TRBJ2-2; 7 bases map to TRBD2. V shed 0 bases, J shed 7 bases, and the junction held 9 bases outside the gene matches. CDR1 is SGDLS and CDR2 is YYNGEE in the germline V gene. This CDR3 has 16 residues.

The V and J genes are TRBV7-9 and TRBJ2-1; 7 nucleotides match TRBD1. Germline assignment: CDR1 SEHNR and CDR2 FQNEAQ (reference sequence). Trimming removed 1 base from V and 7 bases from J; junction bases left unmatched: 7. The CDR3 extends over 15 amino acids. Written as DNA, the CDR3 is TGTGCCAGCAGCTTAGTACAGGGGCCCCCTAATGAGCAGTTCTTC. It is translated as CASSLVQGPPNEQFF.